These T cell receptor beta chains were read from a single sample in a study of spatial heterogeneity in lung cancer. TCRdb ran MiXCR on the 5' RACE reads and lists one entry per CDR3 protein. Of several thousand distinct CDR3 sequences listed, around 16% were seen once; the top ten hold around 15%. Sample: normal lung tissue next to the tumor, taken at surgery. These receptor sequences come from a male donor with early-stage non-small cell lung cancer. CDR3s include the opening cysteine and the closing phenylalanine or tryptophan. The D gene is left open where the match is weak. A row's size may be missing; if present it is once, few, many or a size class.

j_call	clone_size	v_call	d_call	cdr3_aa	cdr3_nt
TRBJ1-1	few	TRBV2	TRBD1	CASRIGTVEAFF	TGTGCCAGCAGGATAGGGACAGTTGAAGCTTTCTTT
TRBJ1-5	few	TRBV3-1	TRBD1	CASSLRQGDQPQHF	TGTGCCAGCAGCCTCCGACAGGGAGATCAGCCCCAGCATTTT
TRBJ2-3	.	TRBV24-1	TRBD2	CATRGGRTTDTQYF	TGTGCCACCAGGGGCGGGAGGACCACAGATACGCAGTATTTT
TRBJ2-7	medium-sized	TRBV27	.	CASSRTGVLAGSEGIHEQYF	TGTGCCAGCAGCCGGACAGGGGTCCTAGCGGGATCCGAAGGCATCCACGAGCAGTACTTC
TRBJ2-3	.	TRBV9	.	CASSVAGADTQYF	TGTGCCAGCAGCGTAGCAGGTGCAGATACGCAGTATTTT
TRBJ2-5	medium-sized	TRBV11-2	.	CASSRTYQETQYF	TGTGCCAGCAGCCGAACCTACCAAGAGACCCAGTACTTC
TRBJ1-6	many	TRBV12-3/TRBV12-4	.	CASSLSGDSPLHF	TGTGCCAGCAGTTTATCGGGGGATTCACCCCTCCACTTT
TRBJ2-3	.	TRBV19	.	CASSTRDSTDTQYF	TGTGCCAGTAGTACTCGGGACAGCACAGATACGCAGTATTTT
TRBJ2-5	few	TRBV29-1	.	CSVALAETQYF	TGCAGCGTTGCACTAGCAGAGACCCAGTACTTC
TRBJ2-7	few	TRBV5-1	.	CASSPLGGPYEQYF	TGCGCCAGCAGCCCCCTTGGGGGCCCCTACGAGCAGTACTTC
TRBJ1-4	few	TRBV18	.	CASSPGLSATNEKLFF	TGTGCCAGCTCACCGGGCCTCTCTGCAACTAATGAAAAACTGTTTTTT
TRBJ1-1	few	TRBV30	.	CAWSQLNTEAFF	TGTGCCTGGAGTCAATTAAACACTGAAGCTTTCTTT
TRBJ2-3	.	TRBV5-5	.	CASSFVAIDTQYF	TGTGCCAGCAGCTTCGTTGCTATCGATACGCAGTATTTT
TRBJ2-1	few	TRBV6-2/TRBV6-3	.	CASRAFNEQFF	TGTGCCAGCAGAGCATTCAATGAGCAGTTCTTC
TRBJ2-1	many	TRBV18	.	CASSPETRNEQFF	TGTGCCAGCTCACCGGAGACTAGGAATGAGCAGTTCTTC
TRBJ1-1	few	TRBV18	.	CVSSPRPFPLNTEAFF	TGTGTCAGCTCACCACGGCCATTTCCCTTGAACACTGAAGCTTTCTTT
TRBJ2-3	many	TRBV7-6	TRBD2	CASQSGTNTDTQYF	TGTGCCAGCCAATCCGGGACTAACACAGATACGCAGTATTTT
TRBJ2-1	few	TRBV7-2	.	CASSFPILDEQFF	TGTGCCAGCAGCTTTCCTATACTCGATGAGCAGTTCTTC
TRBJ2-3	many	TRBV20-1	TRBD1	CSAWTGGTDTQYF	TGCAGTGCCTGGACAGGAGGCACAGATACGCAGTATTTT
TRBJ2-2	few	TRBV7-2	.	CASSLALMDLPRELFF	TGTGCCAGCAGCTTAGCGCTGATGGATCTGCCGAGGGAGCTGTTTTTT
TRBJ1-5	.	TRBV6-6	TRBD1	CASSGGIGNQPQHF	TGTGCCAGCTCAGGGGGAATCGGCAATCAGCCCCAGCATTTT
TRBJ2-3	few	TRBV12-3/TRBV12-4	.	CASTRDSTDTQYF	TGTGCCAGCACCCGGGACAGCACAGATACGCAGTATTTT
TRBJ2-7	.	TRBV29-1	TRBD1	CSVTTGTGGYEQYF	TGCAGCGTTACCACCGGGACAGGGGGCTACGAGCAGTACTTC
TRBJ2-3	many	TRBV11-2	.	CATSVLARRTDTQYF	TGTGCCACCTCAGTCTTGGCCCGGCGCACAGATACGCAGTATTTT
TRBJ1-1	.	TRBV10-2	.	CASWDAISTEAFF	TGCGCCAGCTGGGACGCAATCAGCACTGAAGCTTTCTTT
TRBJ1-1	.	TRBV5-4	.	CASSPRGGANTEAFF	TGTGCCAGCAGCCCACGCGGGGGGGCAAACACTGAAGCTTTCTTT
TRBJ2-1	.	TRBV18	TRBD2	CASSPFSLAGDWSEQFF	TGTGCCAGCTCACCGTTTTCACTAGCGGGAGACTGGAGTGAGCAGTTCTTC
TRBJ2-7	.	TRBV7-9	.	CASSRTNNEQYF	TGTGCCAGCAGCCGTACAAATAACGAGCAGTACTTC
TRBJ2-5	few	TRBV5-8	.	CASSLATKLQETQYF	TGTGCCAGCAGCCTAGCTACCAAACTCCAAGAGACCCAGTACTTC
TRBJ1-5	few	TRBV7-2	.	CASSSMSDQPQHF	TGTGCCAGCAGCTCCATGAGCGATCAGCCCCAGCATTTT
TRBJ1-1	medium-sized	TRBV29-1	.	CSVHLEMNTEAFF	TGCAGCGTTCACTTAGAGATGAACACTGAAGCTTTCTTT
TRBJ2-7	.	TRBV20-1	.	CSARTSGGALNEQYF	TGCAGTGCTAGAACCTCTGGGGGGGCCCTGAACGAGCAGTACTTC